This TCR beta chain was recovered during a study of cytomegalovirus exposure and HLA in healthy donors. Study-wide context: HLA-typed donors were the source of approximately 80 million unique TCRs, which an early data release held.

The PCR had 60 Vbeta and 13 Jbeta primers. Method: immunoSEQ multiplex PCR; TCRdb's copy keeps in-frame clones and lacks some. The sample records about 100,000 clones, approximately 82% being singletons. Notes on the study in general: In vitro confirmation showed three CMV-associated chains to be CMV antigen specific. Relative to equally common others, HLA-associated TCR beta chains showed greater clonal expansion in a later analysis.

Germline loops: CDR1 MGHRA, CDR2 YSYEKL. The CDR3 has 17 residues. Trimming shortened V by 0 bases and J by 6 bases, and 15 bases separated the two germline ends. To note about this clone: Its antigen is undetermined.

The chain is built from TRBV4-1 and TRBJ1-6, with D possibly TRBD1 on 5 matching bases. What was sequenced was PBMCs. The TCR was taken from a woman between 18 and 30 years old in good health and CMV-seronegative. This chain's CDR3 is CASSQDPLPGPNSPLHF. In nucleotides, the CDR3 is TGCGCCAGCAGCCAAGATCCCCTGCCAGGGCCTAATTCACCCCTCCACTTT.